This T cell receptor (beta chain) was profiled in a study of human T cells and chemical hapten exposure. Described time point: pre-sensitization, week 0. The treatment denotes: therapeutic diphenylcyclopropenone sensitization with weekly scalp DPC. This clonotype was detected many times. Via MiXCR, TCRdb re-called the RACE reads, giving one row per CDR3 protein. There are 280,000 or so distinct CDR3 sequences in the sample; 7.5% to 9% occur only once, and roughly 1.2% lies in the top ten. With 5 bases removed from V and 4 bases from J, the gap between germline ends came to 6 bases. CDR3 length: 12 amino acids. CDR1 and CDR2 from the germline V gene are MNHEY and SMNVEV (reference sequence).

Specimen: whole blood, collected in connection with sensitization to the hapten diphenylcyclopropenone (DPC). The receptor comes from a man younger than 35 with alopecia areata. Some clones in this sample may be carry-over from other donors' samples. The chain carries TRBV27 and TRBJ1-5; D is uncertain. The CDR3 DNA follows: TGTGCCAGCAGTCGCCCTAATCAGCCCCAGCATTTT. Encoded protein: CASSRPNQPQHF.